The 26 T cell receptor beta chains reported below all come from one sample, sequenced in a study of response to subunit inactivated influenza vaccine. In TCRdb, the RT-PCR reads were re-called with MiXCR into one record per CDR3 protein. The sample lists some 200,000 distinct CDR3 sequences; about 12% were seen once. The same data also contributed to another study, on T cells expressing NK-cell markers. This second study says: As the method of synthesis, 5'RACE template switching with UMIs yielded TCR beta cDNA.

The sample consisted of CD8+ T cells sorted from PBMCs, taken less than 13 days after vaccination. The receptors come from a man over 45 who received an inactivated influenza vaccine.

The rearrangement links TRBV28 to TRBJ2-7; 8 bases fit TRBD1. Germline V gene lookup returns CDR1 MDHEN and CDR2 SYDVKM. Losses at the gene ends were 5 bases for V and 5 bases for J; bases not matched to a gene: 8. CDR3 length: 14 amino acids. Here the CDR3 reads CASSPDRVLHEQYF. The CDR3 region has the DNA TGTGCCAGCAGTCCGGACAGGGTTTTGCACGAGCAGTACTTC.

The chain is built from TRBV25-1 and TRBJ2-7; D possibly uses TRBD1 or TRBD2 (5 bases each). Germline V lookup: CDR1 MGHDK, CDR2 SYGVNS. V lost 4 bases to trimming and J lost 5 bases, with 15 bases between them. This CDR3 comprises 14 residues. CDR3: CASSAAHGTNEQYF. The CDR3 DNA is TGTGCCAGCAGTGCCGCCCACGGGACCAACGAGCAGTACTTC.

This clonotype showed up just a few times. This chain links TRBV3-1 with TRBJ2-2, with no clear D. The CDR3 covers 15 residues. V shed 0 bases and J shed 5 bases, with 10 bases lying between them. Germline CDR1 and CDR2: LGHDT and YNNKEL (reference sequence). The CDR3 nucleotides read TGTGCCAGCAGCCAAGATCCAGGCGTTACCGGGGAGCTGTTTTTT. Translating it yields CASSQDPGVTGELFF.

The chain couples TRBV29-1 to TRBJ2-5; D tentatively reads TRBD1 or TRBD2 (5 bases each). The CDR3 loop spans 14 amino acids. Germline lookup yields CDR1 SQVTM and CDR2 ANQGSEA. The V end lost 5 bases, the J end lost 2 bases, and 15 bases lay between the germline ends. The CDR3 DNA reads TGCAGCGTTTATGGGGGAGACCTACAAGAGACCCAGTACTTC. Translation: CSVYGGDLQETQYF.

V gene TRBV11-2 combines with J gene TRBJ2-1; 14 bases are a match to TRBD2. Germline assignment: CDR1 SGHAT and CDR2 FQNNGV. The CDR3 extends over 15 amino acids. J was trimmed by 10 bases and V by 5 bases; bases with no gene match: 7. For the CDR3, the DNA is TGTGCCAGCAGCCACGGGACTAGCGGGAGTAGGGAGCAGTTCTTC. Protein sequence: CASSHGTSGSREQFF.

The chain combines TRBV30 with TRBJ1-3; D gene ambiguous. Germline lookup yields CDR1 GTSNPN and CDR2 SVGIG (reference sequence). V lost 5 bases to trimming and J lost 0 bases, with 5 bases between them. The CDR3 contains 12 residues. This CDR3 is CAWEPSGNTIYF. Written as DNA, the CDR3 is TGTGCCTGGGAGCCCTCTGGAAACACCATATATTTT.

This clonotype was found a few times. This chain links TRBV7-9 with TRBJ1-5, with TRBD1 as a possible D gene (6 bases). V dropped 1 base and J dropped 6 bases, with 10 bases sitting between them. The germline V gene encodes CDR1 SEHNR and CDR2 FQNEAQ (reference sequence). CDR3 size: 14 residues. CDR3 coding DNA: TGTGCCAGCAGCTTAGGGGCAGGGGTTCAGCCCCAGCATTTT. It is translated as CASSLGAGVQPQHF.

This clonotype was seen at least ten times. V is TRBV14 and J is TRBJ2-3, with D perhaps TRBD2 (6 bases). CDR3 size: 14 residues. V gave up 4 bases and J gave up 2 bases, with 10 bases separating them. Germline CDR1 is SGHDN and CDR2 is FVKESK. CDR3 sequence reads: CASSPRGDTDTQYF. CDR3 in DNA: TGTGCCAGCAGCCCCCGCGGGGACACAGATACGCAGTATTTT. The variable domain in full, with the rest retrieved from reference TRBV14 and TRBJ2-3, is EAGVTQFPSHSVIEKGQTVTLRCDPISGHDNLYWYRRVMGKEIKFLLHFVKESKQDESGMPNNRFLAERTGGTYSTLKVQPAELEDSGVYFCASSPRGDTDTQYFGPGTRLTVL.

This chain connects TRBV20-1 to TRBJ2-1; D is unclear. Germline CDR1 is DFQATT and CDR2 is SNEGSKA (reference sequence). This CDR3 is built from 12 residues. The V and J ends lost 0 bases and 7 bases respectively, with 7 bases between them. CDR3: CSARDLGNEQFF. CDR3 DNA: TGCAGTGCTAGAGATTTGGGGAATGAGCAGTTCTTC.

The rearrangement uses TRBV4-1 and TRBJ2-1, with a tentative D call TRBD2 (6 bases). V was clipped by 4 bases and J by 2 bases, with 15 bases between them. The CDR3 is 16 amino acids. CDR1 and CDR2 from the germline V gene are MGHRA and YSYEKL. The CDR3 DNA reads as TGCGCCAGCAGCCCCATATTGGGAGGTCCCTACAATGAGCAGTTCTTC. Residues: CASSPILGGPYNEQFF.

The rearrangement joins TRBV12-3 or TRBV12-4 to TRBJ2-1; D gene unclear. Trimming removed 3 bases at V and 4 bases at J, with 13 bases between. The CDR3 extends over 15 amino acids. The CDR3 spells CASSLGYPQYNEQFF. The DNA of the CDR3 is TGTGCCAGCAGTTTGGGATACCCTCAATACAATGAGCAGTTCTTC.

This clonotype was counted between two and nine times. V usage is TRBV7-9 and J usage is TRBJ2-1, with D possibly being TRBD1 (6 bases). The CDR3 extends over 14 amino acids. Germline CDR1 is SEHNR and CDR2 is FQNEAQ (reference sequence). The germline V and J ends were trimmed by 4 bases and 9 bases, with 16 bases remaining between them. This chain's CDR3 is CASSSGSSGAEQFF. DNA for the CDR3: TGTGCCAGCAGCTCAGGGTCTTCAGGGGCTGAGCAGTTCTTC.

The sample holds a few counts of this clonotype. The DNA for the CDR3 is TGTGCCAGCAGGGGGGGCGGACAGGTCTACGAGCAGTACTTC. Its protein is CASRGGGQVYEQYF. The V gene is TRBV28, the J gene TRBJ2-7, with a possible D match to TRBD1 (7 bases). Germline CDR1 and CDR2: MDHEN and SYDVKM. CDR3 length: 14 amino acids. The V end lost 6 bases, the J end lost 3 bases, and 15 bases lay between the germline ends.

The table lists this clonotype with a few counts. The chain combines TRBV11-1 with TRBJ2-1; 9 nucleotides align to TRBD1. Trimming at V came to 0 bases and at J to 5 bases, leaving 2 bases not matched to a gene. CDR3 length: 15 residues. The V gene's germline CDR1 is SGHAT and CDR2 FQDESV (reference sequence). CDR3 sequence reads: CASSLAGTGHNEQFF. The CDR3 bases are TGTGCCAGCAGCTTAGCCGGGACAGGGCACAATGAGCAGTTCTTC.

This clonotype was detected many times. The chain has TRBV5-1 and TRBJ2-6; D unclear. The CDR3 is 19 residues long. V lost 1 base, J lost 2 bases, and 19 bases lay in between. The germline CDR1 and CDR2 sequences are SGHRS and YFSETQ. CDR3 in amino acids: CASSLWSPAVTAGANVLTF. CDR3 DNA: TGCGCCAGCAGCTTGTGGAGCCCAGCCGTAACTGCTGGGGCCAACGTCCTGACTTTC.

The V gene is TRBV6-5, the J gene TRBJ2-3; 9 nucleotides match TRBD1. The CDR3 consists of 18 residues. Germline lookup yields CDR1 MNHEY and CDR2 SVGAGI. The junction had 14 bases not matched to a gene; V was cut back by 2 bases and J by 5 bases. CDR3 amino acids: CASSYTVTGGEGGDTQYF. In DNA, the CDR3 is TGTGCCAGCAGTTACACAGTTACAGGGGGCGAGGGTGGAGATACGCAGTATTTT.

The V and J genes are TRBV6-2 or TRBV6-3 and TRBJ2-2; D uncertain. Between the trimmed V and J ends, which lost 6 bases and 3 bases, there was a span of 8 bases. The CDR3 has 13 residues. The V gene's germline CDR1 is MNHEY and CDR2 SVGEGT. Written as DNA, the CDR3 is TGTGCCAGCAGCATCTCAGACACCGGGGAGCTGTTTTTT. It encodes CASSISDTGELFF.

The genes are TRBV20-1 and TRBJ2-4; D is possibly TRBD2 (5 bases). The CDR3 sequence is 16 residues long. The germline V gene encodes CDR1 DFQATT and CDR2 SNEGSKA (reference sequence). Trimming removed 6 bases from V and 1 base from J, with 19 bases in between. The CDR3 DNA is TGCAGTGCCAGCGGTTATTCGGGGTTTGCCAAAAACATTCAGTACTTC. Its protein product is CSASGYSGFAKNIQYF.

With respect to this clonotype: The germline gene is not matched at one end of the junction; a read error may be the cause. This chain connects TRBV29-1 to TRBJ2-5; 14 nucleotides match TRBD2. Per germline, CDR1 SQVTM and CDR2 ANQGSEA. The CDR3 spans 14 residues. The CDR3 spells CSVEGLAGGETQYF. CDR3 DNA sequence: TGCAGCGTCGAAGGACTAGCGGGAGGAGAGACCCAGTACTTC.

The J gene is TRBJ2-1, the V gene TRBV11-2; tentatively, D is TRBD1 or TRBD2 (5 bases each). Looked up from germline, CDR1 is SGHAT and CDR2 is FQNNGV. Trimming removed 4 bases from V and 2 bases from J, with 12 bases in between. The CDR3 consists of 15 residues. CDR3 nucleotide sequence: TGTGCCAGCAGCTCCGTGAGGGGAGCCTACAATGAGCAGTTCTTC. Amino acids: CASSSVRGAYNEQFF.

This clonotype was counted only a few times. The chain uses TRBV7-9 and TRBJ1-4; the match to TRBD1 covers 8 bases. The V gene's germline CDR1 is SEHNR and CDR2 FQNEAQ (reference sequence). Trimming at V came to 5 bases and at J to 7 bases, leaving 9 bases not matched to a gene. This CDR3 has 15 amino acids. CDR3 nucleotides: TGTGCCAGCAGCACATTACAGGGGGGCGGTGAAAAACTGTTTTTT. Its protein is CASSTLQGGGEKLFF.

This clonotype was counted between two and nine times. The chain joins TRBV7-9 to TRBJ1-2; 8 nucleotides match TRBD1. The CDR3 runs 15 residues. J gave up 4 bases and V 1 base, and 5 bases lay outside the gene matches. Germline lookup yields CDR1 SEHNR and CDR2 FQNEAQ (reference sequence). The CDR3 DNA is TGTGCCAGCAGCTTAGATCAGGGGGCAGTCTATGGCTACACCTTC. This codes for CASSLDQGAVYGYTF.

The V call is TRBV6-2 or TRBV6-3, the J call TRBJ2-1; D perhaps matches TRBD2 (6 bases). The CDR3 extends over 12 amino acids. Trimming pared 8 bases from V and 8 bases from J, leaving 13 bases between. In germline, CDR1 is MNHEY, CDR2 SVGEGT. The CDR3 here is CASWPGAYEQFF. As DNA, the CDR3 is TGTGCCAGCTGGCCGGGAGCTTATGAGCAGTTCTTC.

This clonotype was recorded many times. The rearrangement uses TRBV12-3 or TRBV12-4 and TRBJ2-5; 8 nucleotides agree with TRBD2. J lost 2 bases, V lost 5 bases, and 10 bases had no gene match. This CDR3 contains 16 residues. The CDR3 is CASSPPFAGGQETQYF. The CDR3, as DNA: TGTGCCAGCAGTCCACCATTCGCGGGGGGACAAGAGACCCAGTACTTC.

This clonotype showed up just a few times. The rearrangement uses TRBV27 and TRBJ2-1; 9 bases map to TRBD2. The CDR3 has 16 residues. Germline V gives CDR1 MNHEY, CDR2 SMNVEV (reference sequence). Trimming at V came to 6 bases and at J to 5 bases, leaving 11 bases not matched to a gene. Here the CDR3 reads CASSLTGLAFNNEQFF. Written as DNA, the CDR3 is TGTGCCAGCAGCCTAACCGGACTAGCGTTTAACAATGAGCAGTTCTTC.

A few counts support this clonotype. The chain recombines TRBV7-9 with TRBJ2-2; D unclear. Trimming removed 0 bases from V and 6 bases from J, with 8 bases in between. CDR3 length: 14 residues. Germline V gene lookup returns CDR1 SEHNR and CDR2 FQNEAQ (reference sequence). The CDR3 loop reads CASSLALGPGELFF. The CDR3 coding sequence is TGTGCCAGCAGCTTAGCTCTGGGCCCCGGGGAGCTGTTTTTT.